Below, 24 T cell receptor beta chains from the same sample are listed, as sequenced in a study of T cells in Graves' hyperthyroidism and ophthalmopathy. Researchers took RNA transcripts and amplified the TCR beta CDR3 regions from them. First-round RT-PCR of the TCR CDR3 relied on the HTBI primer set. One entry per CDR3 protein results from TCRdb running MiXCR on the multiplex PCR reads. The sample gives about 840,000 distinct CDR3 sequences, around 39% of which show up once; 7% to 10% is in the top ten. Sequenced input: blood. The source of these receptors is a man aged 18 to 29 with Graves' hyperthyroidism.

This clonotype was detected only a few times. CDR3 coding DNA: TGTGCCAGCAGCCACCCCGCGGGGACGAACACTGAAGCTTTCTTT. Translation: CASSHPAGTNTEAFF. The V and J genes are TRBV14 and TRBJ1-1; tentatively, D is TRBD1 (5 bases). This CDR3 is 15 amino acids long. Germline V lookup: CDR1 SGHDN, CDR2 FVKESK. V was shortened by 3 bases and J by 1 base, with 12 bases between the two germline ends. Using reference TRBV14 and TRBJ1-1 for the parts outside the CDR3, the full variable domain is EAGVTQFPSHSVIEKGQTVTLRCDPISGHDNLYWYRRVMGKEIKFLLHFVKESKQDESGMPNNRFLAERTGGTYSTLKVQPAELEDSGVYFCASSHPAGTNTEAFFGQGTRLTVV.

This clonotype was observed at least ten times. The gene calls are TRBV9 and TRBJ2-7; D call uncertain. Trimming pared 7 bases from V and 2 bases from J, leaving 13 bases between. There are 13 residues in the CDR3. The germline CDR1 and CDR2 sequences are SGDLS and YYNGEE. CDR3 sequence (DNA): TGTGCCAGCTCCCGATCCCCAACCTACGAGCAGTACTTC. Translated, it gives CASSRSPTYEQYF.

With respect to this clonotype: Since a much larger clone is just one base distant, this may be a read error. This chain uses TRBV9 with TRBJ1-1; D is unresolved. The CDR3 covers 12 residues. Between the trimmed V and J ends, which lost 5 bases and 9 bases, there was a span of 14 bases. Germline CDR1 SGDLS, CDR2 YYNGEE. CDR3 sequence: CASSFERTKAFF. The CDR3 region has the DNA TGTGCCAGCAGTTTTGAGAGGACTAAAGCTTTCTTT.

The CDR3 nucleotides are TGTGCCAGTAGTCCATCACAGGGAGATTCACCCCTCCACTTT. Amino acids: CASSPSQGDSPLHF. V and J are TRBV19 and TRBJ1-6; weak D call: TRBD1 (6 bases). The V gene's germline CDR1 is LNHDA and CDR2 SQIVND (reference sequence). Trimming pared 5 bases from V and 8 bases from J, leaving 13 bases between. The CDR3 has 14 amino acids.

This clonotype has ten or more counts. The chain recombines TRBV9 with TRBJ2-7; possible D gene TRBD2, 6 bases. Germline V gene sequence: CDR1 SGDLS, CDR2 YYNGEE. The V and J ends lost 4 bases and 3 bases respectively, with 14 bases between them. The CDR3 runs 14 residues. The CDR3 reads CASSLGSGVYEQYF. DNA for the CDR3: TGTGCCAGCAGCCTGGGTAGCGGAGTCTACGAGCAGTACTTC. The full variable domain, rest sourced from reference TRBV9 and TRBJ2-7, is DSGVTQTPKHLITATGQRVTLRCSPRSGDLSVYWYQQSLDQGLQFLIQYYNGEERAKGNILERFSAQQFPDLHSELNLSSLELGDSALYFCASSLGSGVYEQYFGPGTRLTVT.

This clonotype was picked up many times. The chain recombines TRBV19 with TRBJ2-2, with D possibly being TRBD2 (6 bases). Germline lookup yields CDR1 LNHDA and CDR2 SQIVND (reference sequence). The V and J ends lost 5 bases and 3 bases respectively, with 10 bases between them. The CDR3 spans 14 residues. CDR3: CASSGGGDTGELFF. CDR3 DNA sequence: TGTGCCAGTAGTGGCGGAGGGGACACCGGGGAGCTGTTTTTT.

A remark on this clonotype: A read error may produce the germline difference seen at one junction end. The J gene is TRBJ1-5, the V gene TRBV10-3, with 7 bases identical to TRBD1. Germline V lookup: CDR1 ENHRY, CDR2 SYGVKD. The CDR3 sequence is 15 residues long. CDR3 DNA sequence: TGTGCCAGCAGTTACTCTGACAGGGCTCATCAGCCCCAGCATTTT. Translating it yields CASSYSDRAHQPQHF.

CDR3 protein: CASSYGVDSPLHF. CDR3 DNA: TGTGCCAGCAGTTACGGTGTCGACTCACCCCTCCACTTT. The genes are TRBV6-5 and TRBJ1-6; D gene uncertain. Germline CDR1 and CDR2: MNHEY and SVGAGI. V was clipped by 2 bases and J by 10 bases, with 9 bases between them. This CDR3 has 13 residues.

The J gene is TRBJ1-2, the V gene TRBV15, with D hard to call. V lost 5 bases and J 2 bases, leaving 15 bases between the germline ends. Per germline, CDR1 LNHNV and CDR2 YYDKDF (reference sequence). This CDR3 has 15 amino acids. CDR3: CATSVHSGPNYGYTF. The CDR3 nucleotides read TGTGCCACCAGCGTTCACTCCGGGCCGAACTATGGCTACACCTTC.

This clonotype was detected only once. This rearrangement joins TRBV7-3 to TRBJ2-5, with 7 bases identical to TRBD2. The J call could be wrong; TRBJ2-1 is a better fit for the DNA end. CDR3 length: 16 amino acids. Per the germline V gene, CDR1 is SGHTA and CDR2 is FQGTGA. As DNA, the CDR3 is TGTGCCAGCAGCTTAGGGACCGGGACTACGTTAAATGAGCAGTTCTTC. This sequence encodes CASSLGTGTTLNEQFF.

This clonotype was seen repeatedly, ten times or more. This sequence joins TRBV29-1 and TRBJ2-6, with D unclear. Trimming removed 3 bases at V and 0 bases at J, with 6 bases between. Germline V gives CDR1 SQVTM, CDR2 ANQGSEA. The CDR3 is 14 residues long. CDR3 sequence (DNA): TGCAGCGTTGATGGGGACTCTGGGGCCAACGTCCTGACTTTC. Amino acids: CSVDGDSGANVLTF.

The chain combines TRBV29-1 with TRBJ1-4; D call uncertain. The CDR3 has 11 amino acids. Between the trimmed V and J ends, which lost 3 bases and 7 bases, there was a span of 6 bases. The germline V gene encodes CDR1 SQVTM and CDR2 ANQGSEA. This chain's CDR3 is CSVEVAEKLFF. The CDR3 DNA sequence: TGCAGCGTTGAGGTGGCTGAAAAACTGTTTTTT.

The chain is built from TRBV19 and TRBJ2-7; TRBD1 might be the D (5 bases). The CDR3 is 15 amino acids. Trimming took 5 bases from V and 1 from J, leaving 15 bases between them. Germline CDR1 and CDR2: LNHDA and SQIVND (reference sequence). CDR3 bases: TGTGCCAGTAGTTCGGACGCAGGGCGATCCTACGAGCAGTACTTC. As protein: CASSSDAGRSYEQYF.

The rearrangement uses TRBV5-1 and TRBJ2-7; D gene unclear. Germline lookup yields CDR1 SGHRS and CDR2 YFSETQ. CDR3 length equals 13 residues. Between the trimmed V and J ends, which lost 4 bases and 5 bases, there was a span of 13 bases. The CDR3 sequence is CASSRPTSNEQYF. The CDR3 DNA is TGCGCCAGCAGCCGTCCCACAAGTAACGAGCAGTACTTC.

This clonotype appeared many times. The chain uses TRBV20-1 and TRBJ1-5; D might be TRBD1 (5 bases). V was pared by 0 bases and J by 6 bases, with 12 bases between. Germline V gene lookup returns CDR1 DFQATT and CDR2 SNEGSKA (reference sequence). The CDR3 length is 14 residues. The CDR3 bases are TGCAGTGCTAGAGATCCCGCAGGGCCTCAGCCCCAGCATTTT. Residues: CSARDPAGPQPQHF.

CDR3 residues: CASKGTPQHF. CDR3 DNA: TGTGCCAGCAAGGGGACTCCCCAGCATTTT. The V call is TRBV2, the J call TRBJ1-5, with D possibly matching TRBD1 (5 bases). The V gene's germline CDR1 is SNHLY and CDR2 FYNNEI. The CDR3 has 10 amino acids. V lost 7 bases and J 10 bases, leaving 8 bases between the germline ends.

The chain couples TRBV20-1 to TRBJ2-5, with 9 bases identical to TRBD2. Germline lookup yields CDR1 DFQATT and CDR2 SNEGSKA (reference sequence). The V and J ends lost 6 bases and 5 bases, in that order; junction bases with no gene match: 10. The CDR3 is made up of 14 amino acids. The CDR3 reads CSAPRVAGAETQYF. DNA of the CDR3: TGCAGTGCCCCTCGGGTAGCGGGGGCGGAGACCCAGTACTTC.

The CDR3 DNA follows: TGTGCCAGTAGGGGTGGGGGCCTATCCACCGATGAAGCTTTCTTT. Translating gives CASRGGGLSTDEAFF. The V call is TRBV27, the J call TRBJ1-1, with D possibly being TRBD1 (6 bases). The CDR3 runs 15 residues. Trimming took off 9 bases at V and 7 bases at J, with 24 bases between the two ends. Germline CDR1 and CDR2: MNHEY and SMNVEV (reference sequence).

In regard to this clonotype: The junction shows a germline mismatch at one end, possibly a read error. The V call is TRBV19, the J call TRBJ2-2, with D perhaps matching TRBD2 (6 bases). Germline CDR1 reads LNHDA; CDR2 reads SQIVND (reference sequence). CDR3 length equals 16 residues. This CDR3 is CANSIAPGRYSGELFF. The CDR3 region has the DNA TGTGCCAATAGTATAGCCCCGGGGAGGTACAGCGGGGAGCTGTTTTTT.

This clonotype was seen a few times. For the CDR3, the DNA is TGTGCCAGCAGCCCATCTACAGGGTCCTATGGCTACACCTTC. Its protein product is CASSPSTGSYGYTF. The chain carries TRBV7-4 and TRBJ1-2; D possibly corresponds to TRBD1 (6 bases). The ends were cut back, 5 bases at V and 4 bases at J, with 14 bases in the middle. This CDR3 has 14 residues. The germline V gene encodes CDR1 SGHVT and CDR2 SQSDAQ.

This clonotype has just a few counts. One end of the junction fails to match germline, which may point to a read error. V is TRBV5-8 and J is TRBJ2-2; 11 nucleotides line up with TRBD2. The CDR3 consists of 16 residues. Germline loops: CDR1 SGHTS, CDR2 YDEGEE. The CDR3 region is CASNSGGATNTGELFF. The DNA of the CDR3 is TGCGCCAGCAATAGCGGGGGGGCCACGAACACCGGGGAGCTGTTTTTT.

This clonotype appeared many times. The chain recombines TRBV29-1 with TRBJ1-3; 9 bases fit TRBD1. Unmatched junction bases numbered 8, after V lost 7 bases and J lost 7 bases. The length of the CDR3 is 13 residues. The germline CDR1 and CDR2 sequences are SQVTM and ANQGSEA. The CDR3 sequence is CSAEGQGTNTIYF. In DNA, the CDR3 is TGCAGCGCCGAGGGACAGGGTACGAACACCATATATTTT.

This clonotype has just a few counts. The V gene is TRBV9, the J gene TRBJ2-2; no reliable D call. This CDR3 is 13 amino acids long. Trimming took off 2 bases at V and 8 bases at J, with 10 bases between the two ends. The germline gives CDR1 SGDLS, CDR2 YYNGEE. This CDR3 is CASSVPGSGELFF. The CDR3 DNA is TGTGCCAGCAGCGTCCCCGGTAGTGGGGAGCTGTTTTTT.

The CDR3 DNA follows: TGTGCCAGCAGTGAAGGGGATCCCTACGAGCAGTACTTC. Translated: CASSEGDPYEQYF. This chain joins TRBV2 and TRBJ2-7; D remains ambiguous. Trimming stripped 1 base from V and 2 bases from J, with 6 bases between. Germline CDR1 reads SNHLY; CDR2 reads FYNNEI. The CDR3 is 13 residues long.